The source of this TCR beta chain is a study of cytomegalovirus exposure and HLA in healthy donors (dated by TCRdb to about 2017). Background for the entire study: An earlier analysis of a few hundred of the donors reported about 260 Gb of sequence data and 117 million unique TCR beta sequences obtained from roughly 180 million T cells. Among almost 400 genotyped donors of the cohort, an average of about 240,000 unique TCR beta nucleotide sequences were sequenced per donor, roughly a sixth of them non-productive. The study aimed to test whether signatures of past pathogen exposure could be identified by cataloging public T cell receptors. In a later analysis, previously published TCR beta repertoires from 670 or so donors were re-analyzed and high-resolution HLA genotyping was added so that TCR occurrence patterns could be studied. Typing coverage varied by locus: roughly 629-630 donors for A, B, C, DRB1 and DQB1; some 520 for DQA1; some 610 for DPA1; roughly 450 for DPB1. Roughly 5 DR-DQ haplotypes were handled as single units for association and clustering because linkage in the cohort was strong. About 280 gigabases of sequencing data and about 92 million unique TCR sequences made up an early release that covered roughly 670 HLA-typed donors. In an earlier analysis of 500 to 650 of the donors, high-throughput TCR beta sequencing was used to judge whether each TCR beta V gene segment behaved as functional or pseudogenic. In addition to the first cohort of approximately 670 subjects, a separate validation cohort of approximately 110 different subjects was used. To predict cytomegalovirus infection status, the study combined high-throughput TCR immunosequencing, statistical association of individual TCRs with disease status, and machine learning. Donor age, sex, ethnicity and CMV serostatus were compiled alongside the repertoire data. Of the roughly 400 genotyped donors, 80% to 90% were placed in the genetic ancestry cluster associated with self-reported Caucasian donors. The study used immunosequencing to profile the T cell repertoires of 666 subjects and linked those repertoires to cytomegalovirus serostatus. Class I and class II HLA loci were covered by the typing at four-digit resolution. All discovery cohort repertoires had been generated using a single sequencing platform. In a later genetic analysis, genome-wide SNP genotypes for about three fifths of the roughly 670 donors were used, and that subset was treated as a discovery cohort. Rather than using new phenotypic data, the later analysis identified candidate immune exposures from TCR beta sequences and from how often those sequences occurred across donors.

The germline V gene yields SGHTA for CDR1 and FQGNSA for CDR2. V loses 4 bases at its end and J loses 6 bases; junction bases beyond the gene matches: 11. Taken from cysteine to phenylalanine, the CDR3 has 16 residues. This entry keeps only the CDR3 DNA: 48 bases, framed from base 1. The cohort consisted of 666 healthy bone marrow donors. Cohort members were all nominally healthy when sampled, although unrecorded immune exposures were likely present. The donor was CMV seropositive and belonged to the group of 250 to 300 seropositive cohort members. A peripheral blood sample was provided by each donor, and peripheral blood mononuclear cells were used for TCR beta sequencing. The Qiagen DNeasy Blood Extraction Kit was used to extract genomic DNA from the blood cell samples. Results and caveats for the whole study, not just this receptor: Assigning TCR associations to individual alleles was difficult when HLA alleles, especially DR and DQ, strongly co-occurred. Linkage disequilibrium might explain the correlated functional status among segregating V segments, but an unknown experimental factor could not be excluded. According to a later analysis, TCR association rates differed among HLA loci, with DRB1 alleles showing the most associated TCRs and HLA-C alleles showing the fewest. According to a later analysis, most CMV-associated TCR beta chains appeared to be HLA-restricted, and the HLA associations seemed to be driven largely by CMV exposure. Because some donors lacked HLA typing at each locus, the association tests relied only on the typed subset. Approximately 16 rarely observed V segments, including chromosome 9 orphons, were excluded from the earlier analysis of about 610 of the donors because counts were too low. Immune exposure information for the cohort was limited to CMV serostatus. Presence/absence analyses assumed roughly uniform sequencing depth across donors, an assumption that may not hold. According to a later genetic analysis, donors in an Asian-associated ancestry cluster had fewer N-insertions in productive TCRs than the roughly 670-donor mean. At a false discovery rate of 0.05, a later analysis linked under 20,000 TCR beta sequences to specific HLA alleles. A later analysis reported that several top co-occurrence clusters appeared linked to parvovirus B19, influenza, CMV and Epstein-Barr virus. A few of the identified cytomegalovirus-associated TCR beta chains were confirmed in vitro to be specific for cytomegalovirus antigens. In a later analysis, HLA-associated TCR beta chains were found to be more clonally expanded and to have lower generation probabilities than equally common non-associated chains. A further reported finding was that TCR beta sequences accurately predicted the HLA-A and HLA-B alleles for most subjects in the first cohort. Most TCR sequences were observed very rarely across donors, whereas some public TCRs were present in many individuals. V-gene and J-gene trimming of TCR beta chains was associated with a missense DCLRE1C variant in a later genetic analysis, and the association was replicated in an independent cohort. Some IMGT-functional V segments, including TRBV6-2 and TRBV6-3, could not be distinguished by the 87-base-pair reads and were therefore excluded. According to the authors, the approach could potentially be generalized to other disease states and immunological phenotypes. Cytomegalovirus status was reported to be diagnosed by the classifier with high specificity and sensitivity in both the original and validation cohorts. The cohort was sequenced for TCR beta chains only, and without alpha or paired-chain data the features that could be detected were limited. A cluster of highly shared sequence variants was judged likely to represent a technical artifact of the sequencing pipeline. In an earlier analysis of some 500 of the donors, most TCR beta V segments were observed in productive rearrangements about 87% or about 30% of the time, broadly matching IMGT annotations. The study gave a list of 150 to 200 TCR beta chains associated with cytomegalovirus.

Notes on this clone: Its target antigen remains unknown. Per-base quality was not reported, and no clone a single base away is much larger than it.

The library was obtained by the immunoSEQ multiplex PCR assay. A mixture of 60 forward primers for TCR Vbeta segments and 13 reverse primers for TCR Jbeta segments was used in the multiplex PCR. The CDR3 region of rearranged TCR beta genes was amplified from genomic DNA by a multiplex PCR assay. The amplified TCR beta libraries were sequenced on the Illumina HiSeq System as 87-base-pair reads. The source study handled its data this way. Across the 670 or so repertoires, a later analysis counted some 80 million unique TCR beta chains, roughly 11 million of which were shared by at least two donors. To remove PCR and sequencing errors, raw reads were error-corrected and collapsed into unique sequences using a nearest-neighbor algorithm that merged closely related sequences. To assign V, D and J gene segments, CDR3 sequences were aligned to IMGT reference sequences. For a sequence to be retained, at least a six-nucleotide match to both a V gene segment and a J gene segment was required. Rearrangements were called productive when the CDR3 lacked stop codons and stayed in frame with V and J; all others were non-productive. CDR3 was defined according to IMGT convention as the region running from the second conserved V-encoded cysteine to the conserved J-encoded phenylalanine. The earlier analysis of about 590 of the donors excluded sequences that lacked an unambiguous match to a single V gene segment. In an earlier analysis of several hundred of the donors, V segments were called functional above 56.7% productive rearrangements and were called segregating when the between-donor standard deviation exceeded 5%. To diagnose cytomegalovirus status from the catalog of TCR beta chain sequences, a statistical classification framework was built. In a later analysis, TCR nucleotide sequences were compared against IMGT/GENE-DB human TR gene sequences so that V and J genes could be assigned. Using the TCRdist pipeline, a later analysis assigned CDR3 sequences along with most-parsimonious VDJ recombination scenarios. In a later analysis, each TCR beta chain was defined by its CDR3 amino acid sequence together with its V-gene family, and reads without a unique V-gene family were excluded. In a later analysis, several hundred highly shared, low-generation-probability nucleotide sequences were removed to address suspected cross-contamination and a sequencing artifact. For each public chain, a later analysis derived a clonal expansion index from normalized ranks of inferred template counts within each repertoire. In a later analysis, generation probabilities were computed with a VDJ recombination model fitted to out-of-frame rearrangements, and the resulting probabilities were checked against IGoR. A later analysis scored TCR-TCR, TCR-HLA and TCR-CMV co-occurrence with hypergeometric tests, applying a repertoire-size bias correction to TCR pairs. A later analysis estimated false discovery rates by permuting HLA or CMV assignments 20 times. In a later analysis, co-occurring TCRs were grouped using DBSCAN, with TCRdist sequence similarity added in when clustering inside HLA-allele-positive subsets. For co-occurrence clustering, repertoires with fewer than 30,000 or more than 120,000 public chains were excluded, along with five or six repertoires with anomalous nucleotide sharing. The source is immuneACCESS, and TCRdb retained only in-frame sequences with V and J called. Part of the clones is not carried over; for the studies checked, unresolved V genes explain less than half of this, and the remainder is unexplained. The V and J calls and clone size are taken from that table; D and trimming were inferred from the DNA. The sample data list under 120,000 clones, and around two thirds of these were observed just once. Together, the top ten hold about 2.5% of the sample.

The sequence came from a man aged 45 to 65 in good health and CMV-seropositive. Sequenced material: PBMCs. The rearranged segments are TRBV7-2 and TRBJ2-3, and TRBD2 matches 9 of the central bases. The sequenced DNA is TGTGCCAGCAGCTCCCGACTAGCGGCAAGCGGGGATACGCAGTATTTT. Translated, this is CASSSRLAASGDTQYF.